What follows are 21 T cell receptor beta chains derived from one specimen sequenced in a study of T cells in Graves' hyperthyroidism and ophthalmopathy. TCR beta CDR3 regions were amplified from RNA transcripts. HTBI primers were used for first-round RT-PCR of the TCR CDR3. TCRdb called the multiplex PCR reads again in MiXCR, with one record for every CDR3 protein. The sample has 550,000 to 650,000 distinct CDR3 sequences, around 13% seen once; the top ten hold roughly 14%. The sequencing sample was made of blood. These receptors were taken from a woman in her forties with Graves' hyperthyroidism.

This clonotype was recorded at least ten times. The V call is TRBV28, the J call TRBJ2-7, with 9 bases aligning to TRBD1. V was pared by 4 bases and J by 3 bases, with 10 bases of the junction left unmatched. The CDR3 consists of 16 residues. Germline CDR1 is MDHEN and CDR2 is SYDVKM. Here the CDR3 reads CASSSGQGQAIYEQYF. CDR3 nucleotide sequence: TGTGCCAGCAGTTCGGGACAGGGACAGGCGATCTACGAGCAGTACTTC.

This clonotype was seen a few times. V gene TRBV6-1 combines with J gene TRBJ2-5; 12 bases fit TRBD2. After removal of 7 bases from V and 5 bases from J, the junction contained 8 bases not matched to a gene. The CDR3 totals 15 residues. The V gene's germline CDR1 is MNHNS and CDR2 SASEGT. CDR3 loop: CASTWTSGDVETQYF. CDR3 coding DNA: TGTGCCAGCACTTGGACTAGCGGGGATGTTGAGACCCAGTACTTC.

At least ten counts were recorded for this clonotype. The chain combines TRBV27 with TRBJ2-1; D is unclear. This CDR3 has 13 amino acids. Germline V CDR1 and CDR2: MNHEY, SMNVEV (reference sequence). The ends were cut back, 5 bases at V and 5 bases at J, with 10 bases in the middle. The DNA of the CDR3 is TGTGCCAGCAGTCCCGGGCCAGACAATGAGCAGTTCTTC. Amino acids: CASSPGPDNEQFF.

Only a few counts were recorded for this clonotype. The chain has TRBV29-1 and TRBJ2-3, with D perhaps matching TRBD2 (5 bases). V was clipped by 4 bases and J by 5 bases, with 13 bases between them. This CDR3 has 13 amino acids. Germline CDR1 reads SQVTM; CDR2 reads ANQGSEA. CDR3 in DNA: TGCAGCGTTGCAGGCATTGAGGGAGATACGCAGTATTTT. It specifies CSVAGIEGDTQYF.

This clonotype came up a few times. Relative to the germline gene, one junction end is altered; a read error may explain this. V is TRBV5-5 and J is TRBJ2-2; possibly TRBD2 for D (5 bases). CDR3 length: 14 amino acids. Germline V lookup: CDR1 SGHKS, CDR2 YYEKEE (reference sequence). As DNA, the CDR3 is TGTGCCAGCGGCTTTGGCGGGTTCACCGGGGAGCTGTTTTTT. Translating it yields CASGFGGFTGELFF.

This clonotype was seen ten or more times. This CDR3 is CASSLVQGARTEAFF. The CDR3 coding sequence is TGTGCCAGCAGCTTAGTACAGGGGGCGCGTACTGAAGCTTTCTTT. The chain links TRBV11-2 to TRBJ1-1; 9 bases match TRBD1. This CDR3 has 15 residues. Germline trimming cut 1 base from V and 5 bases from J; bases unmatched to any gene: 5. Germline V lookup: CDR1 SGHAT, CDR2 FQNNGV. The full variable domain, its missing parts supplied by reference TRBV11-2 and TRBJ1-1, is EAGVAQSPRYKIIEKRQSVAFWCNPISGHATLYWYQQILGQGPKLLIQFQNNGVVDDSQLPKDRFSAERLKGVDSTLKIQPAKLEDSAVYLCASSLVQGARTEAFFGQGTRLTVV.

In its sample, this clonotype was seen many times. The chain carries TRBV30 and TRBJ2-7; D possibly uses TRBD1 or TRBD2 (5 bases each). Trimming removed 1 base at V and 6 bases at J, with 19 bases between. The CDR3 has 15 amino acids. Germline loops: CDR1 GTSNPN, CDR2 SVGIG (reference sequence). CDR3: CAWSGGSGAGSEQYF. In DNA form, the CDR3 reads TGTGCCTGGAGTGGAGGTTCCGGGGCAGGCAGCGAGCAGTACTTC.

There are a few counts of this clonotype. The chain couples TRBV6-1 to TRBJ2-2; 13 bases fit TRBD2. The CDR3 spans 16 residues. Trimming cost V 7 bases and J 5 bases; bases outside gene matches: 7. Germline V lookup: CDR1 MNHNS, CDR2 SASEGT. The CDR3 DNA reads as TGTGCCAGCACAGACGGACTAGCGGGAGTTACCGGGGAGCTGTTTTTT. Translating it yields CASTDGLAGVTGELFF.

The chain recombines TRBV11-3 with TRBJ2-4; D is possibly TRBD2 (6 bases). The end of the DNA is better explained by TRBJ2-1, so the J call may be wrong. The CDR3 sequence is 13 residues long. Germline CDR1 and CDR2: SGHNT and YENEEA. The CDR3 sequence: CASSLGEANIQFF. For the CDR3, the DNA is TGTGCCAGCAGCTTGGGGGAGGCCAACATTCAGTTCTTC.

This clonotype was observed a handful of times. The rearrangement uses TRBV12-3 or TRBV12-4 and TRBJ2-1; 10 nucleotides align to TRBD1. The CDR3 consists of 17 residues. With V trimmed by 7 bases and J by 6 bases, 15 bases remained unmatched. The DNA for the CDR3 is TGTGCCAGCACCTCAAGGGGGGGGACAGGGGTTTCCAATGAGCAGTTCTTC. Protein sequence: CASTSRGGTGVSNEQFF.

This clonotype was recorded many times. The chain joins TRBV28 to TRBJ2-7; no definite D call. The length of the CDR3 is 14 residues. V lost 4 bases and J 0 bases, leaving 10 bases between the germline ends. Germline CDR1 is MDHEN and CDR2 is SYDVKM. In nucleotides, the CDR3 is TGTGCCAGCAGTTCCCGACTCGACTCCTACGAGCAGTACTTC. It yields the protein CASSSRLDSYEQYF. The whole variable domain, filled in from reference TRBV28 and TRBJ2-7, reads DVKVTQSSRYLVKRTGEKVFLECVQDMDHENMFWYRQDPGLGLRLIYFSYDVKMKEKGDIPEGYSVSREKKERFSLILESASTNQTSMYLCASSSRLDSYEQYFGPGTRLTVT.

This clonotype was picked up many times. J is TRBJ2-7 and V is TRBV20-1, with a tentative D call TRBD2 (5 bases). In germline, CDR1 is DFQATT, CDR2 SNEGSKA (reference sequence). The CDR3 totals 11 residues. CDR3 DNA sequence: TGCAGCGTGGGAGTAGCTAACGAGCAGTACTTC. It is translated as CSVGVANEQYF.

This clonotype occurred a few times. The chain links TRBV11-2 to TRBJ2-1; D uncertain. Germline V gene data show CDR1 as SGHAT and CDR2 as FQNNGV. Trimming pared 1 base from V and 9 bases from J, leaving 7 bases between. The CDR3 length is 12 residues. DNA for the CDR3: TGTGCCAGCAGCTTAGGGGTTAGTGAGCAGTTCTTC. Translation: CASSLGVSEQFF.

Many counts were recorded for this clonotype. CDR3 protein: CASSRVREETQYF. DNA of the CDR3: TGTGCCAGCAGCCGGGTCAGGGAAGAGACCCAGTACTTC. The V call is TRBV7-2, the J call TRBJ2-5; maybe TRBD1 (5 bases). Germline loops: CDR1 SGHTA, CDR2 FQGNSA. V lost 5 bases, J lost 3 bases, and 10 bases lay in between. The length of the CDR3 is 13 residues.

A remark on this clonotype: Here the CDR3 omits its conserved ending phenylalanine or tryptophan, so a read error is the likely source. The chain carries TRBV7-3 and TRBJ2-1; D unresolved. CDR1 and CDR2 (germline): SGHTA, FQGTGA. This CDR3 has 14 amino acids. V dropped 1 base and J dropped 2 bases, with 6 bases sitting between them. CDR3 nucleotides: TGTGCCAGCAGCTTAAGCCCACCCTACAATGAGCAGTTCCTC. This translates into CASSLSPPYNEQFL.

The chain links TRBV20-1 to TRBJ1-2; D possibly corresponds to TRBD1 (6 bases). The CDR3 covers 16 residues. Trimming took 2 bases from V and 4 from J, leaving 20 bases between them. Germline V gene lookup returns CDR1 DFQATT and CDR2 SNEGSKA (reference sequence). The CDR3 sequence is CSARRDTWDALYGYTF. The CDR3 coding sequence is TGCAGTGCTAGAAGGGACACCTGGGACGCTCTCTATGGCTACACCTTC.

In its sample, this clonotype was seen many times. The chain has TRBV7-9 and TRBJ2-3; D not resolved. The germline CDR1 and CDR2 sequences are SEHNR and FQNEAQ (reference sequence). The V and J ends lost 8 bases and 3 bases respectively, with 9 bases between them. The CDR3 is made up of 12 amino acids. In DNA form, the CDR3 reads TGTGCCAGCTGCCCCAAAACAGATACGCAGTATTTT. Protein: CASCPKTDTQYF. The entire variable domain, with the rest obtained from reference TRBV7-9 and TRBJ2-3, is as follows: DTGVSQNPRHKITKRGQNVTFRCDPISEHNRLYWYRQTLGQGPEFLTYFQNEAQLEKSRLLSDRFSAERPKGSFSTLEIQRTEQGDSAMYLCASCPKTDTQYFGPGTRLTVL.

This clonotype was recorded a few times. The J gene is TRBJ2-7, the V gene TRBV5-1; 7 bases line up with TRBD2. The V segment lost 4 bases and the J segment 7 bases; nucleotides outside the gene matches: 23. CDR1 is SGHRS, CDR2 YFSETQ, per germline. The CDR3 contains 18 residues. In nucleotides, the CDR3 is TGCGCCAGCAGCGCGAGCGGGGAGCCCTTCCCTACGATGACGGAGCAGTACTTC. It codes for CASSASGEPFPTMTEQYF.

The chain joins TRBV5-6 to TRBJ2-1; 9 positions agree with TRBD1. Germline assignment: CDR1 SGHDT and CDR2 YYEEEE. The CDR3 has 16 residues. Trimming removed 3 bases from V and 1 base from J; junction bases left unmatched: 5. The CDR3 nucleotides are TGTGCCAGCAGCTCTTTTGGGACAGGGTCCTACAATGAGCAGTTCTTC. Translating gives CASSSFGTGSYNEQFF.

The chain recombines TRBV5-5 with TRBJ1-5; D gene uncertain. CDR1 is SGHKS, CDR2 YYEKEE, per germline (reference sequence). V was trimmed by 0 bases and J by 3 bases, leaving 13 bases between them. CDR3 length: 16 amino acids. CDR3 DNA: TGTGCCAGCAGCTTGGGTCCGCCGTTTGCCAATCAGCCCCAGCATTTT. Protein product: CASSLGPPFANQPQHF.

This clonotype was seen repeatedly, ten times or more. The chain employs TRBV6-1 and TRBJ2-7; D ambiguous. This CDR3 is 13 amino acids long. Germline CDR1 and CDR2: MNHNS and SASEGT. V was pared by 6 bases and J by 2 bases, with 11 bases between. The DNA for the CDR3 is TGTGCCAGCAGCCACGCAGGAACCTACGAGCAGTACTTC. Encoded protein: CASSHAGTYEQYF.